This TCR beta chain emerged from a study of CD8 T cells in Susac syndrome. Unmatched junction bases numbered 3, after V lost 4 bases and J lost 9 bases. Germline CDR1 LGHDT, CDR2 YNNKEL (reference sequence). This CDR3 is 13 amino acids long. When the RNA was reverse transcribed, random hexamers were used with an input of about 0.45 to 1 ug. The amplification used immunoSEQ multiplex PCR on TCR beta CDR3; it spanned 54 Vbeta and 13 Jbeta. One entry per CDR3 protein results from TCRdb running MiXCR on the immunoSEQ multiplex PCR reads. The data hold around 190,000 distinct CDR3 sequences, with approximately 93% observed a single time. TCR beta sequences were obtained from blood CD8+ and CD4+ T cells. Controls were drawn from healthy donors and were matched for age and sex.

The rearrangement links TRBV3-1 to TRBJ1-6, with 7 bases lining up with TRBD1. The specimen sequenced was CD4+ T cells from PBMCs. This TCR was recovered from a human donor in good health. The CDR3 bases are TGTGCCAGCAGCCGGACAGGACTTTCACCCCTCCACTTT. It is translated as CASSRTGLSPLHF.